The 18 T cell receptor beta chains reported below all come from one sample, sequenced in a study of cytomegalovirus exposure and HLA in healthy donors. The PCR had 60 Vbeta and 13 Jbeta primers. Sequencing used immunoSEQ multiplex PCR; TCRdb keeps in-frame clones, though not all of them. This repertoire shows 200,000 to 250,000 clones, roughly 80% found once; its top ten account for approximately 1.5%. Sequencing was performed on PBMCs. Receptors originate from a man in his fifties in good health and CMV-seronegative.

The J gene is TRBJ1-5, the V gene TRBV5-5, with D perhaps TRBD1 (5 bases). CDR1 and CDR2 from the germline V gene are SGHKS and YYEKEE (reference sequence). The CDR3 is 15 residues long. V shed 5 bases and J shed 0 bases, with 12 bases lying between them. CDR3 loop: CASSRGDFSNQPQHF. For the CDR3, the DNA is TGTGCCAGCAGTAGGGGCGACTTTAGCAATCAGCCCCAGCATTTT.

The sample holds one count of this clone. This sequence joins TRBV7-9 and TRBJ2-3, with 11 bases fitting TRBD2. Trimming cost V 6 bases and J 8 bases; bases outside gene matches: 13. The CDR3 spans 16 residues. Germline loops: CDR1 SEHNR, CDR2 FQNEAQ (reference sequence). The CDR3 protein is CASRPGGLADFGTQYF. In DNA, the CDR3 is TGTGCCAGCAGACCTGGGGGACTAGCGGACTTTGGTACGCAGTATTTT.

The table lists this clone with a count of one. J is TRBJ2-3 and V is TRBV13, with TRBD1 identical over 7 bases. CDR3 length: 14 amino acids. V was pared by 4 bases and J by 1 base, with 2 bases of the junction left unmatched. The germline V gene has CDR1 PRHDT and CDR2 FYEKMQ (reference sequence). DNA of the CDR3: TGTGCCAGCAGCTCTACAGGGGGCACAGATACGCAGTATTTT. Its translation: CASSSTGGTDTQYF.

This clone was seen a handful of times. This rearrangement joins TRBV5-1 to TRBJ1-1; D gene unclear. The CDR3 contains 13 residues. The V gene lost 0 bases and the J gene lost 10 bases, with 13 bases spanning the gap. The V gene's germline CDR1 is SGHRS and CDR2 YFSETQ. DNA for the CDR3: TGCGCCAGCAGCTTGGGCAGGTCGTACGGAGCTTTCTTT. Translating it yields CASSLGRSYGAFF. Supplemented by reference TRBV5-1 and TRBJ1-1, the full variable domain reads KAGVTQTPRYLIKTRGQQVTLSCSPISGHRSVSWYQQTPGQGLQFLFEYFSETQRNKGNFPGRFSGRQFSNSRSEMNVSTLELGDSALYLCASSLGRSYGAFFGQGTRLTVV.

CDR3 region: CASSAGTSGKGQFF. The CDR3 DNA follows: TGTGCCAGCAGCGCGGGGACTAGCGGGAAAGGGCAGTTCTTC. V is TRBV7-3 and J is TRBJ2-1; TRBD2 matches at 13 bases. V lost 5 bases and J lost 12; bases outside the gene matches: 7. CDR1 is SGHTA, CDR2 FQGTGA, per germline. The CDR3 covers 14 residues.

The chain recombines TRBV7-3 with TRBJ2-7, with D possibly TRBD1 on 6 matching bases. Germline assignment: CDR1 SGHTA and CDR2 FQGTGA. CDR3 length: 13 residues. Trimming left V 3 bases short and J 4 bases short, with 10 bases between. CDR3 loop: CASSFGQSYEQYF. CDR3 DNA sequence: TGTGCCAGCAGCTTTGGACAGTCATACGAGCAGTACTTC.

This clone appeared a few times. V usage is TRBV7-9 and J usage is TRBJ2-1; the D gene is possibly TRBD1 (6 bases). Germline CDR1 is SEHNR and CDR2 is FQNEAQ (reference sequence). V was trimmed by 4 bases and J by 3 bases, leaving 10 bases between them. The CDR3 runs to 14 residues. DNA for the CDR3: TGTGCCAGCAGCTCTGGGGGCTACTACAATGAGCAGTTCTTC. This translates into CASSSGGYYNEQFF.

This clone has only one observation. This chain connects TRBV6-6 to TRBJ1-2, with 8 nucleotides matching TRBD1. There are 13 residues in the CDR3. CDR1 and CDR2 from the germline V gene are MNHNY and SVGAGI (reference sequence). The junction had 4 bases not matched to a gene; V was cut back by 2 bases and J by 8 bases. The CDR3 coding sequence is TGTGCCAGCAGTTACCAGGGGGCGGGAGGCTACACCTTC. Protein sequence: CASSYQGAGGYTF.

This clone has just one count. The gene calls are TRBV18 and TRBJ2-1, with TRBD2 matching over 15 bases. The ends lost 3 bases at V and 10 bases at J; junction bases unmatched: 7. The CDR3 is 16 amino acids. Germline values: CDR1 KGHSH, CDR2 LQKENI. The CDR3 DNA reads as TGTGCCAGCTCACCGCTTGGACTAGCGGGAGGGGGAGAGCAGTTCTTC. It translates to CASSPLGLAGGGEQFF. The full variable domain, completed using reference TRBV18 and TRBJ2-1, is NAGVMQNPRHLVRRRGQEARLRCSPMKGHSHVYWYRQLPEEGLKFMVYLQKENIIDESGMPKERFSAEFPKEGPSILRIQQVVRGDSAAYFCASSPLGLAGGGEQFFGPGTRLTVL.

V is TRBV21-1 and J is TRBJ1-1; TRBD1, as called in the table, went unchecked against the DNA. TRBV21-1 constitutes a pseudogene. The CDR3 length is 10 residues. The CDR3 DNA follows: TGTGCCAGCAGCAGGGCCGAAGCTTTCTTT. Protein: CASSRAEAFF.

Note on this clone: The sample holds other DNA sequences that translate to the same CDR3. This rearrangement joins TRBV7-9 to TRBJ1-5, with TRBD1 as a possible D gene (6 bases). The CDR3 totals 15 residues. V was shortened by 0 bases and J by 4 bases, with 10 bases between the two germline ends. CDR1 is SEHNR, CDR2 FQNEAQ, per germline (reference sequence). DNA of the CDR3: TGTGCCAGCAGCTTAGCAGGGGGATTGAATCAGCCCCAGCATTTT. It encodes CASSLAGGLNQPQHF.

The rearrangement uses TRBV30 and TRBJ2-7; tentatively, D is TRBD1 (6 bases). Germline V gene data show CDR1 as GTSNPN and CDR2 as SVGIG (reference sequence). CDR3 length: 14 residues. With 3 bases removed from V and 2 bases from J, the gap between germline ends came to 14 bases. The chain's CDR3 is CAWSPDRYPYEQYF. CDR3 nucleotide sequence: TGTGCCTGGAGCCCCGACAGGTACCCCTACGAGCAGTACTTC.

CDR3 amino acids: CASTASSYNEQFF. The CDR3 region has the DNA TGTGCCAGTACAGCTAGCTCCTACAATGAGCAGTTCTTC. V gene TRBV19 combines with J gene TRBJ2-1; D unresolved. The CDR3 is 13 residues long. V lost 7 bases and J 0 bases, leaving 7 bases between the germline ends. The V gene's germline CDR1 is LNHDA and CDR2 SQIVND (reference sequence). Full variable domain (missing parts from reference TRBV19 and TRBJ2-1): DGGITQSPKYLFRKEGQNVTLSCEQNLNHDAMYWYRQDPGQGLRLIYYSQIVNDFQKGDIAEGYSVSREKKESFPLTVTSAQKNPTAFYLCASTASSYNEQFFGPGTRLTVL.

The chain recombines TRBV27 with TRBJ1-5; TRBD1 matches 7 bases. CDR1 is MNHEY, CDR2 SMNVEV, per germline (reference sequence). Germline trimming cut 2 bases from V and 2 bases from J; bases unmatched to any gene: 6. The CDR3 runs 16 residues. The CDR3 reads CASSLRLTGGNQPQHF. In DNA form, the CDR3 reads TGTGCCAGCAGTTTAAGGCTAACAGGGGGCAATCAGCCCCAGCATTTT.

This clone is a singleton in its sample. J is TRBJ1-2 and V is TRBV21-1. TRBV21-1 is a documented pseudogene. This CDR3 comprises 15 residues. CDR3 sequence (DNA): TGTGCCAGCAGCAAAGAGGGCCGGGGAAACTATGGCTACACCTTC. Its translation is CASSKEGRGNYGYTF.

In its sample, this clone was seen a few times. V is TRBV7-7 and J is TRBJ2-1; the D gene is possibly TRBD2 (6 bases). Germline loops: CDR1 SSHAT, CDR2 FNYEAQ (reference sequence). CDR3 length: 14 amino acids. V lost 2 bases and J 6 bases, leaving 11 bases between the germline ends. CDR3 sequence reads: CASSLIFGGNEQFF. DNA of the CDR3: TGTGCCAGCAGCTTAATATTCGGGGGCAATGAGCAGTTCTTC.

The V call is TRBV4-1, the J call TRBJ2-1, with TRBD2 matching 11 bases. V was pared by 2 bases and J by 6 bases, with 3 bases of the junction left unmatched. The germline gives CDR1 MGHRA, CDR2 YSYEKL. The CDR3 extends over 15 amino acids. CDR3 amino acids: CASSQTGTSGNEQFF. The CDR3 DNA follows: TGCGCCAGCAGCCAAACCGGGACTAGCGGCAATGAGCAGTTCTTC.

In DNA, the CDR3 is TGTGCCACCAGCAGAGATATTGGCAACACTGAAGCTTTCTTT. It codes for CATSRDIGNTEAFF. The chain couples TRBV15 to TRBJ1-1, with D unresolved. The CDR3 loop spans 14 amino acids. Germline CDR1 reads LNHNV; CDR2 reads YYDKDF (reference sequence). V was shortened by 0 bases and J by 2 bases, with 7 bases between the two germline ends.